This record concerns one T cell receptor beta chain sequence. Its antigen is still unknown. These data originate in a study of T cells expressing NK-cell markers. General study points: Uncertainty persisted over the HCMV specificity of expanded NKG2C+ T cell clones. NKG2C+ dominant clonotypes from over 5 donors made up roughly 1.0-7.0% of CD8+ T cells.

One entry per CDR3 protein, without DNA, is what TCRdb gives after re-calling the 5' RACE reads. Here the sample table reports roughly 150,000 distinct CDR3 sequences. This TCR was recovered from a woman between 18 and 70 years old in good health. Sample: blood T cells: a sorted CD56 or NKG2C T cell subset, CD4+ or CD8+ T cells, or bulk PBMC T cells (not recorded which).

CDR3 sequence: CSAREDGISHSGANVLTF. J is TRBJ2-6 and V is TRBV20-1; the TRBD1 assignment by TCRdb is unverifiable without DNA. Germline loops: CDR1 DFQATT, CDR2 SNEGSKA (reference sequence). The CDR3 is 18 residues long.